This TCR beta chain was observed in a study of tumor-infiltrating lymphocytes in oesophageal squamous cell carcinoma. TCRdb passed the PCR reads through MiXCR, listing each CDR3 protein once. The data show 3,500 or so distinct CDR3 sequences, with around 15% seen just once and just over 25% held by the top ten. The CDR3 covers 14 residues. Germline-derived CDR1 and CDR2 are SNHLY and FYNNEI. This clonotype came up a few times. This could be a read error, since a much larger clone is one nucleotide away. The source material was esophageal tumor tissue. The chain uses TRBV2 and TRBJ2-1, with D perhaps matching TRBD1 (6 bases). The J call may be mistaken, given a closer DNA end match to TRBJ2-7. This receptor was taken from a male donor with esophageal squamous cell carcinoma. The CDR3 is CASSEAVGGDEQYF. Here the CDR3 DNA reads TGTGCCAGCAGTGAAGCTGTAGGGGGAGATGAGCAGTACTTC.